What follows are 28 T cell receptor beta chains derived from one specimen sequenced in a study of blood T cells in healthy people across ages. It was with a sample-barcoded 5' primer and a J-beta primer mix that a second PCR of about 6 to 12 cycles was run. TCRdb redid the calling of the 5' RACE reads with MiXCR, one entry per CDR3 protein. The sample yields about 1.8 million distinct CDR3 sequences, around half seen once. The sample consisted of blood. The origin of the receptors is a woman aged 40 to 50 in good health.

The chain combines TRBV5-1 with TRBJ2-5; TRBD2 matches 16 bases. V trimming: 3 bases; J trimming: 5 bases; junction bases outside the gene matches: 10. Looked up from germline, CDR1 is SGHRS and CDR2 is YFSETQ. CDR3 length: 18 residues. CDR3 protein: CASSSGLAGGPLQETQYF. The CDR3 DNA sequence: TGCGCCAGCAGCTCGGGACTAGCGGGGGGGCCTCTCCAGGAGACCCAGTACTTC. Combining the CDR3 with reference TRBV5-1 and TRBJ2-5 gives the whole variable domain KAGVTQTPRYLIKTRGQQVTLSCSPISGHRSVSWYQQTPGQGLQFLFEYFSETQRNKGNFPGRFSGRQFSNSRSEMNVSTLELGDSALYLCASSSGLAGGPLQETQYFGPGTRLLVL.

The V and J genes are TRBV6-2 or TRBV6-3 and TRBJ2-7; unclear D gene. CDR1 MNHEY and CDR2 SVGEGT come from the germline V gene. V was trimmed by 7 bases and J by 3 bases, leaving 16 bases between them. The CDR3 sequence is 14 residues long. The CDR3 loop is CASTRRAWGYEQYF. CDR3 sequence (DNA): TGTGCCAGCACCAGAAGGGCCTGGGGCTACGAGCAGTACTTC.

This chain connects TRBV10-3 to TRBJ2-5, with D perhaps matching TRBD2 (5 bases). Trimming took off 6 bases at V and 4 bases at J, with 9 bases between the two ends. This CDR3 is 12 amino acids long. CDR1 and CDR2 (germline): ENHRY, SYGVKD. In DNA, the CDR3 is TGTGCCATCAGGGAGGTGGGAGAGACCCAGTACTTC. This sequence encodes CAIREVGETQYF.

In this sample, this clonotype turned up a few times. V is TRBV7-2 and J is TRBJ2-7; 8 bases line up with TRBD2. CDR1 is SGHTA and CDR2 is FQGNSA in the germline V gene. This CDR3 spans 15 amino acids. V dropped 4 bases and J dropped 4; count of bases not matched to a gene: 9. The CDR3 is CASSSQRGPWYEQYF. The CDR3 nucleotides are TGTGCCAGCAGCTCCCAGCGGGGGCCTTGGTACGAGCAGTACTTC.

Many counts were recorded for this clonotype. CDR3: CASSPGIAGGNEQFF. The CDR3 nucleotides are TGTGCCAGCAGCCCAGGGATAGCGGGGGGCAATGAGCAGTTCTTC. The chain combines TRBV12-3 or TRBV12-4 with TRBJ2-1; TRBD2 matches 10 bases. CDR3 length: 15 residues. V lost 6 bases to trimming and J lost 6 bases; unmatched junction nucleotides: 8.

J is TRBJ2-7 and V is TRBV3-1; 9 bases fit TRBD2. J gave up 2 bases and V 2 bases, and 4 bases lay outside the gene matches. Germline CDR1 reads LGHDT; CDR2 reads YNNKEL (reference sequence). The CDR3 length is 15 residues. The CDR3 nucleotides are TGTGCCAGCAGCCAAATGGCGGGGGGGCCCTACGAGCAGTACTTC. Translated: CASSQMAGGPYEQYF.

J is TRBJ2-5 and V is TRBV20-1; D unclear. The germline V and J ends were trimmed by 1 base and 4 bases, with 10 bases remaining between them. CDR1 is DFQATT, CDR2 SNEGSKA, per germline (reference sequence). The CDR3 contains 13 residues. In nucleotides, the CDR3 is TGCAGTGCTAGAGCTCCAGGTCGAGAGACCCAGTACTTC. Translating gives CSARAPGRETQYF.

The chain links TRBV29-1 to TRBJ2-7; 11 bases match TRBD1. Germline V gene sequence: CDR1 SQVTM, CDR2 ANQGSEA. The CDR3 sequence is 15 residues long. The junction had 10 bases not matched to a gene; V was cut back by 7 bases and J by 2 bases. The CDR3 sequence: CSASQGTGGPYEQYF. CDR3 in DNA: TGCAGCGCCTCGCAAGGGACAGGGGGTCCCTACGAGCAGTACTTC.

The rearrangement joins TRBV2 to TRBJ2-4; 8 bases align to TRBD1. The J call may be wrong; the DNA end is better matched by TRBJ2-7. The length of the CDR3 is 15 residues. CDR1 is SNHLY, CDR2 FYNNEI, per germline. Here the CDR3 reads CASSAWDRRGYEQYF. The CDR3, as DNA: TGTGCCAGCAGTGCGTGGGACAGGAGGGGTTACGAGCAGTACTTC.

V gene TRBV6-1 combines with J gene TRBJ2-3, with 7 bases identical to TRBD2. The J segment lost 0 bases and the V segment lost 5 bases, leaving 14 bases of the junction unmatched. The CDR3 spans 18 residues. Germline-derived CDR1 and CDR2 are MNHNS and SASEGT. The CDR3 region is CASSRLSSAGPSTDTQYF. In DNA form, the CDR3 reads TGTGCCAGCAGTCGCCTGTCCTCAGCGGGACCTAGCACAGATACGCAGTATTTT.

V and J are TRBV6-6 and TRBJ2-5; no firm D call. Germline V gene sequence: CDR1 MNHNY, CDR2 SVGAGI (reference sequence). Between the trimmed V and J ends, which lost 6 bases and 4 bases, there was a span of 9 bases. The CDR3 is made up of 12 amino acids. The DNA for the CDR3 is TGTGCCAGCAGCCAGTATTTAGAGACCCAGTACTTC. The encoded protein is CASSQYLETQYF.

This chain connects TRBV24-1 to TRBJ2-7; D unresolved. The germline V gene encodes CDR1 KGHDR and CDR2 SFDVKD. This CDR3 contains 12 residues. Trimming left V 3 bases short and J 10 bases short, with 12 bases between. CDR3 sequence: CATSDLRRVQYF. CDR3 sequence (DNA): TGTGCCACCAGTGATCTCCGACGCGTCCAGTACTTC.

This clonotype occurred a few times. This chain joins TRBV28 and TRBJ2-3, with D maybe TRBD1 (6 bases). V lost 5 bases, J lost 2 bases, and 14 bases lay in between. CDR3 length equals 15 residues. The germline gives CDR1 MDHEN, CDR2 SYDVKM. The chain's CDR3 is CASSEGGGTTDTQYF. DNA for the CDR3: TGTGCCAGCAGTGAAGGGGGTGGGACCACAGATACGCAGTATTTT.

This rearrangement joins TRBV6-5 to TRBJ2-1; 16 bases fit TRBD2. The germline gives CDR1 MNHEY, CDR2 SVGAGI. Losses at the gene ends were 1 base for V and 5 bases for J; bases not matched to a gene: 2. This CDR3 region has 17 residues. The CDR3 DNA reads as TGTGCCAGCAGTTACTTAGGGACTAGCGGGGGGGACAATGAGCAGTTCTTC. Its protein is CASSYLGTSGGDNEQFF.

DNA for the CDR3: TGTGCCAGCAAACGAGCGGGGAAAGAGGCCCAGTACTTC. Its translation: CASKRAGKEAQYF. The rearrangement uses TRBV12-3 or TRBV12-4 and TRBJ2-7; TRBD2 aligns across 7 bases. The V and J ends lost 7 bases and 10 bases, in that order; junction bases with no gene match: 13. This CDR3 comprises 13 residues.

The chain employs TRBV5-6 and TRBJ2-3; D possibly matches TRBD1 or TRBD2 (6 bases each). V dropped 0 bases and J dropped 0 bases, with 11 bases sitting between them. The CDR3 runs 16 residues. Germline V gene sequence: CDR1 SGHDT, CDR2 YYEEEE. The CDR3 is CASSLARGQSTDTQYF. In DNA form, the CDR3 reads TGTGCCAGCAGCTTGGCCCGGGGGCAAAGCACAGATACGCAGTATTTT.

The V call is TRBV21-1, the J call TRBJ1-6; the D segment call TRBD1 is taken from the table without a DNA check. TRBV21-1 is assigned pseudogene status. This CDR3 has 16 amino acids. The CDR3 region has the DNA TGTGCCAGCAGCAAAGACAGGGGGCGGGATAATTCACCCCTCCACTTT. Translating gives CASSKDRGRDNSPLHF.

The chain has TRBV15 and TRBJ2-3; no definite D call. CDR3 length equals 13 residues. Germline loops: CDR1 LNHNV, CDR2 YYDKDF (reference sequence). With 5 bases removed from V and 4 bases from J, the gap between germline ends came to 10 bases. This CDR3 is CATSQRWADTQYF. CDR3 DNA: TGTGCCACCAGCCAGAGGTGGGCAGATACGCAGTATTTT.

V is TRBV20-1 and J is TRBJ1-6; D not certain. With 3 bases removed from V and 2 bases from J, the gap between germline ends came to 8 bases. Germline loops: CDR1 DFQATT, CDR2 SNEGSKA (reference sequence). This CDR3 region has 14 residues. CDR3: CSARDGAYNSPLHF. The CDR3 DNA sequence: TGCAGTGCTAGGGACGGCGCCTATAATTCACCCCTCCACTTT.

V gene TRBV20-1 combines with J gene TRBJ2-3, with 9 bases that match TRBD2. The germline gives CDR1 DFQATT, CDR2 SNEGSKA (reference sequence). The CDR3 totals 15 residues. V shed 2 bases and J 0 bases; nucleotides not matched to a gene: 3. The CDR3 here is CSARLAGTSTDTQYF. CDR3 in DNA: TGCAGTGCTAGACTAGCGGGGACGAGCACAGATACGCAGTATTTT.

Only a few counts were recorded for this clonotype. The V and J genes are TRBV12-3 or TRBV12-4 and TRBJ2-1, with D possibly being TRBD1 or TRBD2 (5 bases each). There are 16 residues in the CDR3. V was cut by 5 bases and J by 8 bases, with 22 bases left in between. The CDR3 loop is CASSLPRGVQADEQFF. As DNA, the CDR3 is TGTGCCAGCAGTCTTCCCAGAGGGGTTCAGGCCGATGAGCAGTTCTTC.

The V gene is TRBV7-4, the J gene TRBJ2-7, with D perhaps TRBD1 or TRBD2 (5 bases each). Germline V lookup: CDR1 SGHVT, CDR2 SQSDAQ. The CDR3 is made up of 15 amino acids. V was pared by 2 bases and J by 0 bases, with 11 bases between. The CDR3 coding sequence is TGTGCCAGCAGCTTATGTCCAGGGAGCTCCTACGAGCAGTACTTC. Protein sequence: CASSLCPGSSYEQYF.

The chain carries TRBV5-1 and TRBJ2-3, with D tentatively TRBD2 (6 bases). The CDR3 consists of 13 residues. V was pared by 5 bases and J by 6 bases, with 13 bases between. CDR1 and CDR2 from the germline V gene are SGHRS and YFSETQ. CDR3 residues: CASRNGGFDTQYF. The CDR3 DNA is TGCGCCAGCAGAAACGGGGGTTTTGATACGCAGTATTTT.

This chain connects TRBV12-3 or TRBV12-4 to TRBJ1-5, with D possibly TRBD1 on 6 matching bases. This CDR3 has 15 residues. The V gene lost 5 bases and the J gene lost 7 bases, with 18 bases spanning the gap. CDR3 residues: CASSAWGQGDQPQHF. DNA for the CDR3: TGTGCCAGCAGTGCCTGGGGGCAGGGTGACCAGCCCCAGCATTTT.

This sequence joins TRBV5-1 and TRBJ2-7; D is tentatively TRBD1 or TRBD2 (6 bases each). Trimming took 4 bases from V and 4 from J, leaving 15 bases between them. The CDR3 sequence is 14 residues long. In germline, CDR1 is SGHRS, CDR2 YFSETQ. CDR3 in amino acids: CASSEGGRVYEQYF. Written as DNA, the CDR3 is TGCGCCAGCAGCGAGGGGGGCCGAGTATACGAGCAGTACTTC.

V and J are TRBV6-5 and TRBJ2-3, with 8 bases aligning to TRBD1. The length of the CDR3 is 15 residues. With V trimmed by 4 bases and J by 2 bases, 5 bases remained unmatched. Germline values: CDR1 MNHEY, CDR2 SVGAGI. DNA for the CDR3: TGTGCCAGCAGTTCCTGGGGACAGGACACAGATACGCAGTATTTT. Its protein is CASSSWGQDTDTQYF.

The chain joins TRBV27 to TRBJ2-1; 9 bases map to TRBD1. The V segment lost 7 bases and the J segment 6 bases; nucleotides outside the gene matches: 19. In germline, CDR1 is MNHEY, CDR2 SMNVEV (reference sequence). The CDR3 contains 18 residues. DNA for the CDR3: TGTGCCAGCATTCCAGGGACAGGGATGTCTGGGAGAGGCAATGAGCAGTTCTTC. This translates into CASIPGTGMSGRGNEQFF.

J is TRBJ2-1 and V is TRBV15; a weak D match, TRBD2 (5 bases). The CDR3 covers 14 residues. The germline V gene has CDR1 LNHNV and CDR2 YYDKDF (reference sequence). The V end lost 7 bases, the J end lost 4 bases, and 14 bases lay between the germline ends. The CDR3 is CATKAYSGYNEQFF. The DNA for the CDR3 is TGTGCCACCAAAGCATACAGCGGTTACAATGAGCAGTTCTTC.